Below are 29 T cell receptor beta chains sequenced from a single sample in a study of blood T cell repertoires in COVID-19. TCRdb's table, derived via immunoSEQ multiplex PCR, lists solely in-frame clones and lacks some. The data show 200,000 to 300,000 clones, just under 85% seen once. The sequencing sample was made of peripheral blood. The receptors derive from a woman older than 75 with acute or convalescent COVID-19.

The chain uses TRBV4-2 and TRBJ2-2; D unclear. V was cut by 0 bases and J by 8 bases, with 7 bases left in between. The CDR3 runs to 13 residues. From germline, CDR1 is LGHNA and CDR2 YNFKEQ. CDR3 residues: CASSQDQKGELFF. CDR3 coding DNA: TGTGCCAGCAGCCAAGATCAGAAGGGGGAGCTGTTTTTT.

This clone has only one observation. The chain carries TRBV7-8 and TRBJ2-7, with a weak D call TRBD1 (6 bases). Germline values: CDR1 SGHVS, CDR2 FQNEAQ. CDR3 length: 12 residues. V was cut by 8 bases and J by 5 bases, with 13 bases left in between. The CDR3 DNA follows: TGTGCCAGCCGGACATCAGGGGACGAGCAGTACTTC. Amino acids: CASRTSGDEQYF.

V is TRBV5-1 and J is TRBJ1-1; no reliable D call. CDR1 SGHRS and CDR2 YFSETQ come from the germline V gene. This CDR3 is 15 amino acids long. V was cut by 0 bases and J by 4 bases, with 13 bases left in between. The CDR3 spells CASSLVTEGGTEAFF. The CDR3 coding sequence is TGCGCCAGCAGCTTGGTTACAGAGGGCGGCACTGAAGCTTTCTTT.

The gene calls are TRBV5-1 and TRBJ1-4, with 8 bases that match TRBD1. J was trimmed by 11 bases and V by 4 bases; bases with no gene match: 4. Per the germline V gene, CDR1 is SGHRS and CDR2 is YFSETQ. This CDR3 is built from 12 residues. CDR3 bases: TGCGCCAGCAGCGGACAGGGTTTGAAACTGTTTTTT. This codes for CASSGQGLKLFF.

In the case of this clone: The same CDR3 arises from other DNA sequences in this sample as well. The chain recombines TRBV29-1 with TRBJ1-1; maybe TRBD1 (6 bases). V was cut by 8 bases and J by 1 base, with 14 bases left in between. In germline, CDR1 is SQVTM, CDR2 ANQGSEA. This CDR3 contains 13 residues. This chain's CDR3 is CSTRQERNTEAFF. The CDR3 DNA follows: TGCAGCACCAGACAGGAGCGGAACACTGAAGCTTTCTTT.

This clone was recorded once. The V call is TRBV15, the J call TRBJ1-1; 11 bases match TRBD1. V lost 0 bases to trimming and J lost 4 bases; unmatched junction nucleotides: 1. In germline, CDR1 is LNHNV, CDR2 YYDKDF (reference sequence). The CDR3 contains 15 residues. CDR3 amino acids: CATSREGQGATEAFF. The CDR3 DNA reads as TGTGCCACCAGCAGAGAAGGACAGGGGGCCACTGAAGCTTTCTTT.

This clone has only one observation. The chain is built from TRBV18 and TRBJ1-2, with a tentative D call TRBD1 (5 bases). Germline CDR1 is KGHSH and CDR2 is LQKENI. Trimming took off 1 base at V and 3 bases at J, with 6 bases between the two ends. CDR3 length equals 13 residues. CDR3 in amino acids: CASSPQGYYGYTF. CDR3 nucleotides: TGTGCCAGCTCACCACAGGGGTACTATGGCTACACCTTC.

The genes are TRBV7-6 and TRBJ1-1, with 9 positions matching TRBD1. Germline V gene sequence: CDR1 SGHVS, CDR2 FNYEAQ. V dropped 5 bases and J dropped 0; count of bases not matched to a gene: 4. CDR3 length equals 15 residues. In DNA form, the CDR3 reads TGTGCCAGCAGCCGGCGACAGGGGGTGAACACTGAAGCTTTCTTT. The encoded protein is CASSRRQGVNTEAFF.

The genes are TRBV7-3 and TRBJ1-3; maybe TRBD1 (6 bases). Trimming took off 5 bases at V and 0 bases at J, with 17 bases between the two ends. From germline, CDR1 is SGHTA and CDR2 FQGTGA. The CDR3 has 17 amino acids. In nucleotides, the CDR3 is TGTGCCAGCAGCCTGGTAGGGGGTCCGGGCTCTGGAAACACCATATATTTT. This gives the protein CASSLVGGPGSGNTIYF.

This chain links TRBV27 with TRBJ2-7; the D gene is possibly TRBD2 (6 bases). Germline values: CDR1 MNHEY, CDR2 SMNVEV (reference sequence). This CDR3 spans 15 amino acids. V gave up 3 bases and J gave up 2 bases, with 14 bases separating them. The CDR3 region has the DNA TGTGCCAGCAGTTTCCTCGGGACTCCTCCCTACGAGCAGTACTTC. Amino acid sequence: CASSFLGTPPYEQYF.

The rearrangement joins TRBV19 to TRBJ1-2; TRBD1 agrees at 7 bases. The CDR3 sequence is 13 residues long. Germline CDR1 reads LNHDA; CDR2 reads SQIVND (reference sequence). J gave up 8 bases and V 8 bases, and 11 bases lay outside the gene matches. The DNA of the CDR3 is TGTGCCAGTGGAGACAGGGATCTTTGGGGCTACACCTTC. It yields the protein CASGDRDLWGYTF.

V gene TRBV2 combines with J gene TRBJ2-6, with 9 bases matching TRBD1. The germline V gene encodes CDR1 SNHLY and CDR2 FYNNEI. The CDR3 totals 16 residues. V shed 10 bases and J 0 bases; nucleotides not matched to a gene: 7. The CDR3 region has the DNA TGTGCCACCGACAGGGGGTGGGACTCTGGGGCCAACGTCCTGACTTTC. Amino acid sequence: CATDRGWDSGANVLTF.

The sample holds a few counts of this clone. This chain links TRBV6-2 or TRBV6-3 with TRBJ2-6; a possible D gene is TRBD1 (6 bases). Germline values: CDR1 MNHEY, CDR2 SVGEGT. The CDR3 is 16 amino acids. V was cut by 5 bases and J by 2 bases, with 13 bases left in between. CDR3 protein: CASSNLDSPGANVLTF. In DNA, the CDR3 is TGTGCCAGCAGTAACTTGGACAGCCCTGGGGCCAACGTCCTGACTTTC.

The V gene is TRBV15, the J gene TRBJ2-7; TRBD2 is a possible D gene (5 bases). Germline assignment: CDR1 LNHNV and CDR2 YYDKDF (reference sequence). Between the trimmed V and J ends, which lost 0 bases and 2 bases, there was a span of 8 bases. The CDR3 sequence is 14 residues long. CDR3: CATSRDVGAYEQYF. CDR3 nucleotide sequence: TGTGCCACCAGCAGAGATGTCGGGGCCTACGAGCAGTACTTC. The entire variable domain, with the rest obtained from reference TRBV15 and TRBJ2-7, is as follows: DAMVIQNPRYQVTQFGKPVTLSCSQTLNHNVMYWYQQKSSQAPKLLFHYYDKDFNNEADTPDNFQSRRPNTSFCFLDIRSPGLGDTAMYLCATSRDVGAYEQYFGPGTRLTVT.

This clone came up a few times. V and J are TRBV18 and TRBJ1-2; a weak D match, TRBD1 (6 bases). V shed 6 bases and J shed 3 bases, with 20 bases lying between them. There are 16 residues in the CDR3. From germline, CDR1 is KGHSH and CDR2 LQKENI. The CDR3 DNA reads TGTGCCAGCTCTCCCGAATCCCTAGGACAGTACTATGGCTACACCTTC. It is translated as CASSPESLGQYYGYTF. Supplemented by reference TRBV18 and TRBJ1-2, the full variable domain reads NAGVMQNPRHLVRRRGQEARLRCSPMKGHSHVYWYRQLPEEGLKFMVYLQKENIIDESGMPKERFSAEFPKEGPSILRIQQVVRGDSAAYFCASSPESLGQYYGYTFGSGTRLTVV.

This chain uses TRBV3-1 (or the pseudogene TRBV3-2) with TRBJ1-4; tentatively, D is TRBD1 (5 bases). In germline, CDR1 is LGHDT, CDR2 YNNKEL (reference sequence). The CDR3 has 16 residues. V was clipped by 0 bases and J by 4 bases, with 12 bases between them. CDR3 sequence reads: CASSQDYGRDNEKLFF. The CDR3 DNA follows: TGTGCCAGCAGCCAAGATTACGGCAGGGATAATGAAAAACTGTTTTTT.

The rearrangement joins TRBV24-1 to TRBJ1-2; 8 nucleotides align to TRBD1. In germline, CDR1 is KGHDR, CDR2 SFDVKD. This CDR3 has 14 amino acids. V gave up 7 bases and J gave up 8 bases; unmatched junction bases: 11. CDR3 region: CATSDRGSLLGYTF. The CDR3 DNA follows: TGTGCCACCAGCGACAGGGGATCCCTGTTGGGCTACACCTTC.

The chain employs TRBV5-1 and TRBJ1-1; TRBD1 matches at 7 bases. This CDR3 comprises 14 residues. The ends lost 4 bases at V and 5 bases at J; junction bases unmatched: 8. Germline CDR1 reads SGHRS; CDR2 reads YFSETQ. Here the CDR3 reads CASSPQGVRTEAFF. The CDR3 region has the DNA TGCGCCAGCAGCCCTCAGGGGGTTCGGACTGAAGCTTTCTTT.

The chain links TRBV15 to TRBJ1-5; possibly TRBD1 for D (6 bases). With 3 bases removed from V and 6 bases from J, the gap between germline ends came to 12 bases. The germline V gene encodes CDR1 LNHNV and CDR2 YYDKDF (reference sequence). This CDR3 is built from 14 residues. The CDR3 DNA reads as TGTGCCACCAGCAGCTCCAGGGGCGCTCAGCCCCAGCATTTT. It specifies CATSSSRGAQPQHF.

This clone was observed a handful of times. The rearrangement joins TRBV19 to TRBJ1-4; D gene uncertain. There are 15 residues in the CDR3. Looked up from germline, CDR1 is LNHDA and CDR2 is SQIVND (reference sequence). Trimming pared 5 bases from V and 1 base from J, leaving 11 bases between. CDR3 residues: CASSDLQRTNEKLFF. CDR3 DNA sequence: TGTGCCAGTAGTGACCTACAGAGAACTAATGAAAAACTGTTTTTT.

The chain has TRBV5-1 and TRBJ1-6, with 10 bases aligning to TRBD1. The CDR3 runs to 15 residues. From germline, CDR1 is SGHRS and CDR2 YFSETQ. Trimming took 4 bases from V and 6 from J; bases not matched to a gene: 4. DNA for the CDR3: TGCGCCAGCAGCCCGACAGGGGGCCTTAATTCACCCCTCCACTTT. Translated: CASSPTGGLNSPLHF.

Points on this clone: At one boundary the junction diverges from the germline segment, which might be a read error. The chain employs TRBV20-1 and TRBJ2-7; TRBD1 matches 7 bases. The CDR3 extends over 11 amino acids. Germline lookup yields CDR1 DFQATT and CDR2 SNEGSKA (reference sequence). CDR3 sequence (DNA): TGCAGTGCTAGAGTGGGTGACAGGGCCTCTTTC. Translated, it gives CSARVGDRASF.

The J gene is TRBJ1-1, the V gene TRBV2; 7 nucleotides agree with TRBD1. V lost 2 bases to trimming and J lost 4 bases; unmatched junction nucleotides: 4. In germline, CDR1 is SNHLY, CDR2 FYNNEI. The CDR3 is 14 residues long. The CDR3 is CASSEQGEFTEAFF. The CDR3 DNA reads as TGTGCCAGCAGTGAACAGGGGGAATTCACTGAAGCTTTCTTT.

The CDR3 spells CAWTLRGRKAFF. CDR3 DNA sequence: TGTGCCTGGACCCTACGGGGGAGGAAAGCTTTCTTT. The rearrangement joins TRBV30 to TRBJ1-1, with D possibly being TRBD1 (5 bases). Germline CDR1 reads GTSNPN; CDR2 reads SVGIG (reference sequence). The CDR3 length is 12 residues. V lost 4 bases, J lost 9 bases, and 15 bases lay in between.

The chain recombines TRBV12-3 or TRBV12-4 with TRBJ2-1, with 10 positions matching TRBD2. The CDR3 loop spans 12 amino acids. Trimming cost V 7 bases and J 6 bases; bases outside gene matches: 0. CDR3 DNA sequence: TGTGCCAGCAAGCGGGGGGGCAATGAGCAGTTCTTC. Translating it yields CASKRGGNEQFF.

The rearrangement joins TRBV5-1 to TRBJ2-1; a weak D match, TRBD1 (6 bases). CDR1 and CDR2 from the germline V gene are SGHRS and YFSETQ. This CDR3 has 15 residues. V shed 2 bases and J shed 6 bases, with 15 bases lying between them. CDR3 region: CASSLIGGTPNEQFF. The CDR3 nucleotides are TGCGCCAGCAGCTTAATAGGGGGAACTCCCAATGAGCAGTTCTTC. Using reference TRBV5-1 and TRBJ2-1 for the parts outside the CDR3, the full variable domain is KAGVTQTPRYLIKTRGQQVTLSCSPISGHRSVSWYQQTPGQGLQFLFEYFSETQRNKGNFPGRFSGRQFSNSRSEMNVSTLELGDSALYLCASSLIGGTPNEQFFGPGTRLTVL.

The chain couples TRBV11-1 to TRBJ2-5; TRBD1 aligns across 9 bases. From germline, CDR1 is SGHAT and CDR2 FQDESV (reference sequence). V shed 7 bases and J 4 bases; nucleotides not matched to a gene: 4. The CDR3 is 13 amino acids. CDR3 region: CASTDRGRETQYF. The CDR3 DNA follows: TGTGCCAGCACAGACAGGGGGAGAGAGACCCAGTACTTC. Full variable domain (missing parts from reference TRBV11-1 and TRBJ2-5): EAEVAQSPRYKITEKSQAVAFWCDPISGHATLYWYRQILGQGPELLVQFQDESVVDDSQLPKDRFSAERLKGVDSTLKIQPAELGDSAMYLCASTDRGRETQYFGPGTRLLVL.

Written as DNA, the CDR3 is TGTGCCAGCAGCTTAGAGGGGGCCCAATTTCGAGCTTTCTTT. This gives the protein CASSLEGAQFRAFF. The chain couples TRBV5-5 to TRBJ1-1; 7 bases fit TRBD1. The CDR3 contains 14 residues. CDR1 is SGHKS and CDR2 is YYEKEE in the germline V gene (reference sequence). V was pared by 2 bases and J by 10 bases, with 11 bases of the junction left unmatched.

The chain links TRBV12-3 or TRBV12-4 to TRBJ1-5, with a tentative D call TRBD1 (5 bases). V was pared by 5 bases and J by 3 bases, with 8 bases between. The CDR3 runs 13 residues. The CDR3 spells CASSPGYNQPQHF. The CDR3, as DNA: TGTGCCAGCAGTCCAGGGTACAATCAGCCCCAGCATTTT.